One and the same sample provided the 23 T cell receptor beta chains below, sequenced in a study of blood T cells in healthy people across ages (dated by TCRdb to the mid-2010s). Libraries came from 5' RACE. Sequenced on an Illumina HiSeq 2500. A second PCR of 7 to 11 cycles was performed with a sample-barcoded 5' primer and a J-beta primer mix. The public reads were run again by TCRdb, first through fastp at Q25 and then through MiXCR, and only productive beta chains were kept. Rows are unified per CDR3 protein, each entry keeping the most common DNA and genes. This sample holds some 780,000 distinct CDR3 sequences; 45% to 70% were observed only once. Roughly 24% of the sample is taken by the ten largest. The specimen was blood. The source of these receptors is a man aged 40-49 years in good health.

The chain couples TRBV28 to TRBJ1-1, with D possibly matching TRBD1 (6 bases). V was trimmed by 6 bases and J by 4 bases, leaving 9 bases between them. Germline V gene lookup returns CDR1 MDHEN and CDR2 SYDVKM. This CDR3 contains 12 residues. The CDR3 loop is CASREDSTEAFF. CDR3 DNA sequence: TGTGCCAGCAGGGAGGACAGCACTGAAGCTTTCTTT. Based on the CDR3 plus reference TRBV28 and TRBJ1-1, the full variable domain is DVKVTQSSRYLVKRTGEKVFLECVQDMDHENMFWYRQDPGLGLRLIYFSYDVKMKEKGDIPEGYSVSREKKERFSLILESASTNQTSMYLCASREDSTEAFFGQGTRLTVV.

Comment on this clonotype: The junction differs from germline at one of its ends, possibly a read error. The genes are TRBV13 and TRBJ2-4, with D possibly TRBD1 on 6 matching bases. Germline V gives CDR1 PRHDT, CDR2 FYEKMQ (reference sequence). The CDR3 totals 16 residues. The DNA for the CDR3 is TGTGCCGGCAGCTTGGTAGGGGGTTTGGACAAAAACATTCAGTACTTC. Its protein is CAGSLVGGLDKNIQYF.

This clonotype has a handful of counts. V usage is TRBV18 and J usage is TRBJ2-7, with 9 bases matching TRBD1. The germline gives CDR1 KGHSH, CDR2 LQKENI. Unmatched junction bases numbered 19, after V lost 5 bases and J lost 2 bases. The length of the CDR3 is 19 residues. CDR3 amino acids: CASSSIGGIPGQGAYEQYF. CDR3 sequence (DNA): TGTGCCAGCTCATCAATTGGGGGGATCCCGGGACAGGGAGCCTACGAGCAGTACTTC.

The J gene is TRBJ2-6, the V gene TRBV7-2, with 9 bases fitting TRBD1. CDR3 length equals 18 residues. V gave up 3 bases and J gave up 0 bases; unmatched junction bases: 6. Germline lookup yields CDR1 SGHTA and CDR2 FQGNSA. CDR3 DNA: TGTGCCAGCAGCTTGGACAGGGGATGGGGCTCTGGGGCCAACGTCCTGACTTTC. Amino acid sequence: CASSLDRGWGSGANVLTF.

This clonotype turned up a few times. The chain recombines TRBV28 with TRBJ1-2, with a weak D call TRBD1 (6 bases). V was shortened by 2 bases and J by 4 bases, with 23 bases between the two germline ends. The CDR3 totals 18 residues. The germline CDR1 and CDR2 sequences are MDHEN and SYDVKM. This chain's CDR3 is CASSLPHTLGGTSYGYTF. CDR3 coding DNA: TGTGCCAGCAGTTTACCACATACCCTAGGGGGGACCTCCTATGGCTACACCTTC.

The chain links TRBV5-4 to TRBJ2-5; D might be TRBD2 (6 bases). This CDR3 contains 13 residues. V gave up 10 bases and J gave up 0 bases, with 13 bases separating them. Germline CDR1 SGHNT, CDR2 YYREEE (reference sequence). This CDR3 reads CAPGGIDQETQYF. CDR3 coding DNA: TGTGCCCCCGGGGGTATCGACCAAGAGACCCAGTACTTC.

The V call is TRBV7-9, the J call TRBJ1-2, with 8 nucleotides matching TRBD1. This CDR3 is built from 14 residues. Germline CDR1 is SEHNR and CDR2 is FQNEAQ (reference sequence). Germline trimming cut 2 bases from V and 3 bases from J; bases unmatched to any gene: 2. The CDR3 is CASSLQGADYGYTF. The CDR3 bases are TGTGCCAGCAGCTTACAGGGGGCGGACTATGGCTACACCTTC.

The chain carries TRBV7-3 and TRBJ2-3; TRBD2 matches 9 bases. Germline-derived CDR1 and CDR2 are SGHTA and FQGTGA. The CDR3 totals 18 residues. V lost 6 bases, J lost 5 bases, and 18 bases stayed unmatched. CDR3 nucleotide sequence: TGTGCCAGCAGGAAAAACCCCCCTAGCGGGACAATGGGAGATACGCAGTATTTT. This encodes CASRKNPPSGTMGDTQYF.

This clonotype was counted between two and nine times. The rearrangement links TRBV7-6 to TRBJ2-7; 11 bases align to TRBD2. The ends lost 1 base at V and 6 bases at J; junction bases unmatched: 8. CDR3 size: 16 residues. The germline gives CDR1 SGHVS, CDR2 FNYEAQ. The CDR3 loop reads CASSLEEIAGGREQYF. The DNA for the CDR3 is TGTGCCAGCAGCTTAGAGGAAATAGCGGGAGGGCGCGAGCAGTACTTC.

The V and J genes are TRBV30 and TRBJ2-4, with unresolved D. The J call may not be correct, given that the DNA end is closer to TRBJ2-5. Germline V gene lookup returns CDR1 GTSNPN and CDR2 SVGIG (reference sequence). This CDR3 has 14 residues. This CDR3 is CAWSVLDLQETQYF. DNA of the CDR3: TGTGCCTGGAGTGTATTGGACCTTCAAGAGACCCAGTACTTC.

This chain uses TRBV20-1 with TRBJ2-4, with 11 bases fitting TRBD2. The V and J ends lost 3 bases and 0 bases, in that order; junction bases with no gene match: 7. Germline CDR1 DFQATT, CDR2 SNEGSKA (reference sequence). This CDR3 is built from 17 residues. The CDR3 DNA sequence: TGCAGTGCTAGGACTAGCGGGGCCAAGGTAGCCAAAAACATTCAGTACTTC. Residues: CSARTSGAKVAKNIQYF.

In this sample, this clonotype turned up once. The chain combines TRBV28 with TRBJ2-5, with TRBD2 identical over 10 bases. The CDR3 contains 15 residues. Germline CDR1 is MDHEN and CDR2 is SYDVKM. J lost 5 bases, V lost 4 bases, and 7 bases had no gene match. This CDR3 is CASSSPSAGGETQYF. The CDR3 coding sequence is TGTGCCAGCAGTTCGCCCTCAGCGGGGGGGGAGACCCAGTACTTC.

This clonotype was counted only a few times. The junction and the germline gene differ at one end; a read error may be behind it. The V and J genes are TRBV7-7 and TRBJ2-1, with a weak D call TRBD2 (6 bases). This CDR3 spans 16 amino acids. Germline V gene data show CDR1 as SSHAT and CDR2 as FNYEAQ (reference sequence). The CDR3 is CASSRRPGVSYNEQFF. CDR3 DNA: TGTGCTAGCAGCCGCCGTCCGGGGGTCTCCTACAATGAGCAGTTCTTC.

This clonotype was detected only a few times. The V gene is TRBV12-3 or TRBV12-4, the J gene TRBJ2-1; D uncertain. The CDR3 contains 14 residues. Trimming left V 5 bases short and J 1 base short, with 9 bases between. The CDR3 DNA reads TGTGCCAGCAGTCTCCAAAGGTCCTACAATGAGCAGTTCTTC. It specifies CASSLQRSYNEQFF.

The chain is built from TRBV6-5 and TRBJ2-5, with 7 positions matching TRBD1. CDR1 is MNHEY, CDR2 SVGAGI, per germline. V was pared by 6 bases and J by 1 base, with 11 bases of the junction left unmatched. CDR3 length equals 16 residues. As DNA, the CDR3 is TGTGCCAGCAGGCAGACAGGGTTCGGAGGCCAAGAGACCCAGTACTTC. Encoded protein: CASRQTGFGGQETQYF.

This clonotype was observed a handful of times. The V call is TRBV7-2, the J call TRBJ2-5, with TRBD2 as a possible D gene (6 bases). This CDR3 has 14 residues. The ends were cut back, 1 base at V and 12 bases at J, with 18 bases in the middle. Germline-derived CDR1 and CDR2 are SGHTA and FQGNSA. This CDR3 is CASSLGGGVALEYF. The CDR3, as DNA: TGTGCCAGCAGCTTAGGTGGAGGGGTCGCGCTTGAGTACTTC.

This clonotype was counted only a few times. This chain joins TRBV4-3 and TRBJ1-1; D is uncertain. With 0 bases removed from V and 6 bases from J, the gap between germline ends came to 5 bases. This CDR3 is built from 12 residues. Germline V gives CDR1 LGHNA, CDR2 YSLEER. Written as DNA, the CDR3 is TGCGCCAGCAGCCAAGAAGGGTCTGAAGCTTTCTTT. The encoded protein is CASSQEGSEAFF.

This chain connects TRBV12-3 or TRBV12-4 to TRBJ2-4; the D gene is possibly TRBD1 (5 bases). The J call may be incorrect, as the DNA end agrees better with TRBJ2-7. CDR3 size: 13 residues. CDR3 residues: CASRQGHSYEQYF. CDR3 DNA: TGTGCCAGCAGACAAGGACACTCCTACGAGCAGTACTTC.

V usage is TRBV4-1 and J usage is TRBJ1-4; D is unclear. Germline V CDR1 and CDR2: MGHRA, YSYEKL. Trimming took off 1 base at V and 8 bases at J, with 11 bases between the two ends. The CDR3 extends over 14 amino acids. The CDR3 coding sequence is TGCGCCAGCAGCCAAGTTGGGGTGGGGGAAAAACTGTTTTTT. Translation: CASSQVGVGEKLFF.

The genes are TRBV28 and TRBJ2-5, with TRBD2 matching 11 bases. The CDR3 loop spans 14 amino acids. The ends lost 5 bases at V and 5 bases at J; junction bases unmatched: 4. Germline-derived CDR1 and CDR2 are MDHEN and SYDVKM. The CDR3 coding sequence is TGTGCCAGCAGTACTAGCGGGAGTGGGGAGACCCAGTACTTC. Translating it yields CASSTSGSGETQYF.

CDR3 region: CASILSGKSDTQYF. In DNA form, the CDR3 reads TGTGCCAGCATACTTAGCGGGAAGTCAGATACGCAGTATTTT. This rearrangement joins TRBV11-2 to TRBJ2-3; 8 nucleotides line up with TRBD2. Germline trimming cut 7 bases from V and 4 bases from J; bases unmatched to any gene: 7. This CDR3 is built from 14 residues. The V gene's germline CDR1 is SGHAT and CDR2 FQNNGV.

The genes are TRBV5-4 and TRBJ2-7; 8 bases match TRBD1. This CDR3 contains 16 residues. Trimming removed 0 bases from V and 0 bases from J; junction bases left unmatched: 5. Germline CDR1 and CDR2: SGHNT and YYREEE (reference sequence). CDR3 in amino acids: CASSLGGTGNSYEQYF. The CDR3 DNA reads TGTGCCAGCAGCTTGGGAGGGACAGGCAACTCCTACGAGCAGTACTTC.

This chain joins TRBV27 and TRBJ2-1, with 12 bases fitting TRBD2. This CDR3 has 17 residues. Germline V lookup: CDR1 MNHEY, CDR2 SMNVEV (reference sequence). V was clipped by 5 bases and J by 6 bases; unmatched bases: 11. CDR3 amino acids: CASSRRLAGDIPNEQFF. CDR3 coding DNA: TGTGCCAGCAGTCGACGACTAGCGGGAGACATCCCCAATGAGCAGTTCTTC.